These 4 T cell receptor beta chains originate from one sample sequenced in a study of T cells in Graves' hyperthyroidism and ophthalmopathy. Amplification of TCR beta CDR3 regions was performed using RNA transcripts as template. Primed by the HTBI set, a first-round RT-PCR was run on the TCR CDR3. TCRdb called the multiplex PCR reads again in MiXCR, with one record for every CDR3 protein. Of 800,000 or so distinct CDR3 sequences listed, about 38% are singletons. Material: blood. The receptors derive from a man between 18 and 35 years old with Graves' hyperthyroidism.

V and J are TRBV20-1 and TRBJ1-5, with D unclear. Deletions cut 0 bases from V and 6 bases from J, with 12 bases between. Looked up from germline, CDR1 is DFQATT and CDR2 is SNEGSKA (reference sequence). The CDR3 covers 14 residues. This chain's CDR3 is CSAREWASPQPQHF. The CDR3 DNA follows: TGCAGTGCTAGAGAATGGGCTTCACCTCAGCCCCAGCATTTT.

V usage is TRBV11-2 and J usage is TRBJ2-7; maybe TRBD2 (5 bases). This CDR3 has 12 residues. V dropped 5 bases and J dropped 9 bases, with 14 bases sitting between them. Germline V gene data show CDR1 as SGHAT and CDR2 as FQNNGV. CDR3 nucleotide sequence: TGTGCCAGCAGCCAAGATGAGAGCGGGCAGTACTTC. Translation gives CASSQDESGQYF.

The CDR3 here is CAISEGNSGRSYEQYF. Here the CDR3 DNA reads TGTGCCATCAGTGAGGGGAATAGCGGGCGTTCCTACGAGCAGTACTTC. The chain joins TRBV10-3 to TRBJ2-7; TRBD2 matches at 7 bases. CDR3 length: 16 amino acids. From germline, CDR1 is ENHRY and CDR2 SYGVKD. V lost 2 bases, J lost 1 base, and 8 bases stayed unmatched.

The chain recombines TRBV25-1 with TRBJ1-2, with D uncertain. The germline V gene encodes CDR1 MGHDK and CDR2 SYGVNS. V was pared by 9 bases and J by 8 bases, with 16 bases between. The CDR3 spans 12 residues. The DNA for the CDR3 is TGTGCCAGTCCGGTCCTCAACGGAGGCTACACCTTC. It encodes CASPVLNGGYTF.